The 3 T cell receptor beta chains in this list originate from one sample, sequenced in a study of B cell selection in AIRE deficiency. Conventional CD4 T cells were sorted as CD4+CD127+ cells. TCRdb's copy holds only in-frame clones and misses some; the assay was immunoSEQ multiplex PCR. Of tens of thousands of clones in the sample, about 97% were seen once. The sample taken for sequencing was conventional CD4+ T cells sorted from PBMCs. The receptors originated from a human donor with AIRE deficiency.

The V gene is TRBV5-5, the J gene TRBJ2-7, with D maybe TRBD2 (5 bases). V was shortened by 4 bases and J by 2 bases, with 13 bases between the two germline ends. Germline V gene data show CDR1 as SGHKS and CDR2 as YYEKEE (reference sequence). The CDR3 totals 14 residues. The CDR3 sequence is CASSPRGQTYEQYF. The CDR3 coding sequence is TGTGCCAGCAGCCCTCGGGGTCAGACCTACGAGCAGTACTTC.

This chain links TRBV5-1 with TRBJ2-5, with D unclear. CDR3 length equals 15 residues. CDR1 SGHRS and CDR2 YFSETQ come from the germline V gene. V lost 0 bases, J lost 1 base, and 10 bases lay in between. CDR3 DNA sequence: TGCGCCAGCAGCTTGGTTGGCCAAACCCAAGAGACCCAGTACTTC. Translation gives CASSLVGQTQETQYF. The whole variable domain, filled in from reference TRBV5-1 and TRBJ2-5, reads KAGVTQTPRYLIKTRGQQVTLSCSPISGHRSVSWYQQTPGQGLQFLFEYFSETQRNKGNFPGRFSGRQFSNSRSEMNVSTLELGDSALYLCASSLVGQTQETQYFGPGTRLLVL.

CDR3 protein: CASRYQQGPGYTF. DNA of the CDR3: TGTGCCAGCAGATACCAACAGGGCCCCGGCTACACCTTC. The rearrangement uses TRBV5-6 and TRBJ1-2, with D possibly TRBD1 on 6 matching bases. The V and J ends lost 5 bases and 8 bases respectively, with 16 bases between them. CDR3 size: 13 residues. Germline V CDR1 and CDR2: SGHDT, YYEEEE.